There are a few counts of the clone carrying this T cell receptor (beta chain). As yet, its antigen is unknown. Clinical symptoms, serum thyroxine and TRAb, thyroid ultrasound and orbital computed tomography were used for the diagnoses. From RNA transcripts, TCR beta CDR3 regions were amplified. A first-round RT-PCR of the TCR CDR3 used the HTBI primer set. TCRdb redid the calling of the multiplex PCR reads with MiXCR, one entry per CDR3 protein. The repertoire includes approximately 740,000 distinct CDR3 sequences, around 15% of them detected once, and about a tenth sits in the top ten. Trimming shortened V by 5 bases and J by 8 bases, and 12 bases separated the two germline ends. The CDR3 runs to 12 residues. The data belong to a study of T cells in Graves' hyperthyroidism and ophthalmopathy. Study results and limitations: Most thyroid clonotypes that were expanded above 0.001 also turned up in blood.

Sample: blood. The rearrangement links TRBV12-3 or TRBV12-4 to TRBJ1-1, with a weak D call TRBD1 (6 bases). The TCR sequence derives from a young woman with Graves' hyperthyroidism. The CDR3 loop reads CASSLFRGEAFF. CDR3 DNA: TGTGCCAGCAGTCTCTTCAGGGGAGAAGCTTTCTTT.